This T cell receptor (beta chain) was identified in a study of T cell responses to AZD1222 COVID-19 vaccine. Whole-study findings and limits: Researchers took repertoire samples only after the peak T cell response had come. Donors in the cohort were predominantly white British and more often female, and clonal diversity was possibly underestimated. The study found vaccine-associated CD4 TCRs spanning spike, dominant at 160-218 and 743-854.

This CDR3 has 21 amino acids. The junction had 26 bases not matched to a gene; V was cut back by 0 bases and J by 7 bases. Germline CDR1 and CDR2: SGDLS and YYNGEE. Assay used: immunoSEQ multiplex PCR; TCRdb lists only in-frame clones, some missing. The sample holds about 150,000 clones, more than 70% seen once. Pooling covered second doses at about 4 or about 12 weeks. With regard to this clone: The antigen remains unidentified.

The chain links TRBV9 to TRBJ1-2; 8 bases are shared with TRBD1. This specimen was peripheral blood, taken 28 days after the second AZD1222 dose. This sequence originates from an adult who received the AZD1222 COVID-19 vaccine. The CDR3 region has the DNA TGTGCCAGCAGCGTAGGTGGGCTGTGGGGGGACAGGACCCTCCATGGAGGTGGCTACACCTTC. Translating gives CASSVGGLWGDRTLHGGGYTF.